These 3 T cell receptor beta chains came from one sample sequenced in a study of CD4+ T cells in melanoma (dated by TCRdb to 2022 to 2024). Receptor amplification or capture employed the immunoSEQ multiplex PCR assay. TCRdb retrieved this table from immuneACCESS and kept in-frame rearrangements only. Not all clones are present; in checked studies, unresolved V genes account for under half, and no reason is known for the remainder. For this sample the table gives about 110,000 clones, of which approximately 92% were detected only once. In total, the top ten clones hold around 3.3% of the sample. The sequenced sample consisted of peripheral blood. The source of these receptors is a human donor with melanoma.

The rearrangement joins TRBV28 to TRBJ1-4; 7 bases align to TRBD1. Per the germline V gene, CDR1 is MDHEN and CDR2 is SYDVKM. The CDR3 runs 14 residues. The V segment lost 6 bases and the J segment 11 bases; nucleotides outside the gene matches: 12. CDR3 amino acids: CASRYDRARYKLFF. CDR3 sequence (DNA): TGTGCCAGCAGATACGACAGGGCAAGGTATAAACTGTTTTTT.

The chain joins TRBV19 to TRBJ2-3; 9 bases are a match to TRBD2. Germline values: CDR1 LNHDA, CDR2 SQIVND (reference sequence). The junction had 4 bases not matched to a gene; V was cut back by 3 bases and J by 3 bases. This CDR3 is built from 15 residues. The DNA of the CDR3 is TGTGCCAGTAGTATGGCTAGCGGGGAAACAGATACGCAGTATTTT. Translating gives CASSMASGETDTQYF.

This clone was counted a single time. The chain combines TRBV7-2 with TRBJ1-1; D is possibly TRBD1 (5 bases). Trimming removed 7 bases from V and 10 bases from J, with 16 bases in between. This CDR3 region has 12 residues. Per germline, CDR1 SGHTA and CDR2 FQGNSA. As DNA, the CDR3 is TGTGCCAGCACGGGGACCCCGCCAAGAGCTTTCTTT. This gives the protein CASTGTPPRAFF.